This paragraph covers one T cell receptor (beta chain) sequence. The CDR3 spans 16 residues. Trimming removed 5 bases from V and 3 bases from J, with 19 bases in between. CDR1 and CDR2 (germline): SGHTA, FQGNSA. The data originate from a study of shared T cell receptors in the human thymus. Profiled with immunoSEQ multiplex PCR; TCRdb holds only in-frame clones, not every one. The sample has hundreds of thousands of clones, around 87% seen once. This sample also appeared in a second study, on human thymus T cells. That investigation notes: Resections that were taken during corrective heart surgery supplied the thymus tissue. V and J genes seemed to be used with bias in thymic and blood repertoires.

The sequence derives from a boy younger than two with a congenital heart defect. V is TRBV7-2 and J is TRBJ1-2, with D tentatively TRBD1 (6 bases). The sequencing input was thymocytes. The CDR3 loop is CASSRYRQAFYYGYTF. CDR3 in DNA: TGTGCCAGCAGCCGATACCGACAGGCTTTTTACTATGGCTACACCTTC.